This T cell receptor (beta chain) was sequenced during a study of cytomegalovirus exposure and HLA in healthy donors. General study results and limits: Researchers reportedly found TCR beta sequences accurately predicted most subjects' HLA-A and HLA-B alleles.

Researchers ran the PCR with 60 Vbeta and 13 Jbeta primers. TCRdb's copy holds only in-frame clones and misses some; the assay was immunoSEQ multiplex PCR. The sample has 75,000 to 95,000 clones, around 79% seen once; the top ten hold roughly 13%. A remark on this clone: Its cognate antigen is unknown.

V trimming: 4 bases; J trimming: 9 bases; junction bases outside the gene matches: 6. The CDR3 totals 15 residues. The germline V gene encodes CDR1 SEHNR and CDR2 FQNEAQ (reference sequence). The sequence came from a human donor in good health. The chain carries TRBV7-9 and TRBJ1-6, with 10 positions matching TRBD1. The specimen was PBMCs. This chain's CDR3 is CASSSRDRGTSPLHF. CDR3 DNA sequence: TGTGCCAGCAGCTCCCGGGACAGGGGAACTTCACCCCTCCACTTT. The full variable domain, completed using reference TRBV7-9 and TRBJ1-6, is DTGVSQNPRHKITKRGQNVTFRCDPISEHNRLYWYRQTLGQGPEFLTYFQNEAQLEKSRLLSDRFSAERPKGSFSTLEIQRTEQGDSAMYLCASSSRDRGTSPLHFGNGTRLTVT.